This T cell receptor beta chain was observed in a study of CD8+ T cells in alopecia areata. Study as a whole: In an open-label trial, patients got 5 to 10 mg tofacitinib twice daily.

RNA, once extracted, was reverse transcribed into cDNA for use as the sequencing template. The data were produced by immunoSEQ multiplex PCR, yet TCRdb's version contains in-frame clones alone and is incomplete. The repertoire holds approximately 180,000 clones, with around 71% as singletons. CDR1 MNHNS and CDR2 SASEGT come from the germline V gene. The V end lost 2 bases, the J end lost 6 bases, and 5 bases lay between the germline ends. The CDR3 covers 12 residues. The genes are TRBV6-1 and TRBJ2-1; D might be TRBD2 (5 bases). The source is a human donor with alopecia areata. The material sequenced was CD8+ T cells sorted from blood, taken at week 0. As DNA, the CDR3 is TGTGCCAGCAGTGAAAGCGGCAATGAGCAGTTCTTC. It translates to CASSESGNEQFF.